This TCR beta chain was recovered during a study of beta chain features in type 1 diabetes (dated by TCRdb to the late 2010s). With regard to the full study: No differences in mean age, gender distribution, total cell number or subset yield were found between patients and healthy donors. In the study, recently diagnosed type 1 diabetes patients and matched healthy donors were compared on the TCRB repertoires of their sorted circulating CD4+ T cell subsets. Regulatory and stem cell-like memory subsets were obtained from only 8 patients and roughly eight healthy donors, while naive and central memory subsets were obtained from all 30 or so donors. A total of about 100,000,000 sorted cells were examined across all samples, and RNA yield correlated strongly with the number of cells per subset.

All of the isolated RNA was reverse transcribed with the High Capacity cDNA Reverse Transcription Kit, so expressed TCRB transcripts were sequenced. Deep immunoSEQ sequencing was performed on naive, central memory and regulatory T cell samples, with an average of approximately 4 million total reads per sample. After sorted cells were lysed in RLT buffer, RNA was extracted with DNase-treated RNeasy Micro or Mini kits, with the choice depending on cell number. Each cell subset was processed on its own to prevent cross-contamination, while patient and healthy donor samples were processed together. The immunoSEQ multiplex PCR was used to amplify TCRB sequences from cDNA, generating 87-bp fragments that spanned the CDR3 region. The amplicons were sequenced using the Illumina HiSeq platform. The study's processing was this. Synthetic template baselines were used to correct PCR bias computationally, reads within Hamming distance 2 were collapsed together, and singletons that could not be merged were discarded. Reads were aligned against IMGT to assign V, D and J genes, CDR3 length and insertions or deletions at six rearrangement sites. Within each subset, clonotype counts were normalized to the number of sorted cells before true diversity and Gini coefficients were calculated with the tcR R package. Repertoire sharing was quantified using the overlap coefficient calculated on TCRB nucleotide sequences. As a proxy for the pre-selection repertoire, out-of-frame TCRB sequences from naive cells were analyzed. The table comes from immuneACCESS by way of TCRdb, which keeps in-frame sequences with V and J called. Part of the clones is missing from these tables; in studies checked, under half for an unresolved V gene and the rest for unknown reasons. V and J calls and clone size follow that table, whereas D and trimming were derived from the DNA. The sample table holds a few hundred thousand clones, of which roughly a fifth were seen once. 0.044% of the sample rests with the top ten.

Broader findings and caveats from the paper: Naive, central memory and regulatory TCRB repertoires appeared to be more alike among patients than among healthy donors. Because cDNA rather than genomic DNA was sequenced, highly expressing activated cells could have been over-represented, although no difference in activation and CD3 levels was found between groups. Shorter templates might have been favored by PCR, but patient and control samples were amplified and corrected together, so both groups would have been affected equally by any skew. At VDJ recombination sites, patients with type 1 diabetes made fewer insertions and deleted more nucleotides, a pattern implying thymic rearrangement abnormalities. Type 1 diabetes patients showed a moderate but significant shortening of TCRB CDR3 length in all four CD4+ subsets. HLA sub-analyses involved small numbers of individuals, so any influence of HLA type on TCRB rearrangement remained unresolved.

The germline V gene supplies CDR1 SGHRS and CDR2 YFSETQ. The CDR3 covers 16 residues, taking in both the cysteine and the phenylalanine. CDR3 DNA only is kept here, 48 bases in frame from base 1. Here V drops 1 base and J drops 5 bases, and the junction holds 5 bases not matched to any gene. Comments on this clone: The antigen it binds to is not known. No quality values exist for individual bases; no much larger clone is one base distant.

From each donor, a single peripheral blood sample of about 116 mL on average was drawn into heparinised tubes. A BD FACSAria II was used to sort naive, central memory, regulatory and stem cell-like memory CD4+ T cells with a panel that included CD45RO, CCR7, CD25, CD127, CD95 and CD27. All sorted populations exceeded 95% purity. PBMCs were separated immediately by Lymphoprep density gradient centrifugation and were stained directly, without being cultured. Samples were stained and sorted in pairs, with one healthy donor and one patient per experiment, so that batch effects were minimized. The sample taken for sequencing was naive CD4+ T cells from blood. According to the study, the label for this sample's cell subset or site signals: true naive CD4+ T cells. The source is a woman aged 18 to 35 in good health. The rearranged chain carries TRBV5-1 and TRBJ2-1, with 11 middle bases fitting TRBD2. In nucleotides, the sequence is TGCGCCAGCAGCTTGTCACTAGCGGGAGCTAACAATGAGCAGTTCTTC. This encodes CASSLSLAGANNEQFF.